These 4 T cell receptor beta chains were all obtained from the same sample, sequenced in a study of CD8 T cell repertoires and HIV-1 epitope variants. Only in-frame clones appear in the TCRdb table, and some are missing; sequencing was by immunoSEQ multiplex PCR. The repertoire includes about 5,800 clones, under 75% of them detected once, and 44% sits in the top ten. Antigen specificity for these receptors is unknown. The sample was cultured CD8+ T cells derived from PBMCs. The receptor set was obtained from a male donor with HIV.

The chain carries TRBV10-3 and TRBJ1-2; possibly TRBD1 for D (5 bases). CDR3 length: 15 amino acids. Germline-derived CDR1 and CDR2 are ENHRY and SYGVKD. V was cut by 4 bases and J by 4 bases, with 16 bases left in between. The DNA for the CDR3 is TGTGCCATCAGTGGGGGCCTGGATGGAGGCTATGGCTACACCTTC. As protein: CAISGGLDGGYGYTF.

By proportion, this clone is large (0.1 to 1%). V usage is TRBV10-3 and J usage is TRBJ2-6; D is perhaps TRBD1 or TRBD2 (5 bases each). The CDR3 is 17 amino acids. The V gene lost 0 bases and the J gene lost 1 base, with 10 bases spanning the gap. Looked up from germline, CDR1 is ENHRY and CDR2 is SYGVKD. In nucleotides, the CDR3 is TGTGCCATCAGTGAGTCTCTGGGGGTATCTGGGGCCAACGTCCTGACTTTC. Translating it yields CAISESLGVSGANVLTF.

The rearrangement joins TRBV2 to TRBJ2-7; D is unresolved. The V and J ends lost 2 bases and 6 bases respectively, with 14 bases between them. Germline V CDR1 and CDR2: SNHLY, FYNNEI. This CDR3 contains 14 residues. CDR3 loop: CASSERAGSREQYF. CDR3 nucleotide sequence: TGTGCCAGCAGTGAAAGGGCAGGATCCCGCGAGCAGTACTTC.

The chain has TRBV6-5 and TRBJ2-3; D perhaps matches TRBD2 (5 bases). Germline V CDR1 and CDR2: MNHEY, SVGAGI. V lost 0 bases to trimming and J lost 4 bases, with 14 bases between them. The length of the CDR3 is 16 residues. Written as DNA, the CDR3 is TGTGCCAGCAGTTACTCGTCTAGCTCATGGGCAGATACGCAGTATTTT. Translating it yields CASSYSSSSWADTQYF.